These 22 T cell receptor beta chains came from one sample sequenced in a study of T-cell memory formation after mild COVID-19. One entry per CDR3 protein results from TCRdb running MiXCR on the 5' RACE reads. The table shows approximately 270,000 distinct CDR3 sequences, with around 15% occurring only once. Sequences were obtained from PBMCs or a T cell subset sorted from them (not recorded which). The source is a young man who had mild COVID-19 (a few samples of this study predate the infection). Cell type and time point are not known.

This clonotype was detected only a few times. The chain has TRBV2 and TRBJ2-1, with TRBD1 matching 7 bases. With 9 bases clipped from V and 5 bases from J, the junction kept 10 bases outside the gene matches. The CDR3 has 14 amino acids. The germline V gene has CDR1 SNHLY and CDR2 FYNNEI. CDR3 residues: CASSAGTVNNEQFF. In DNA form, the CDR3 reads TGTGCCAGTAGCGCCGGGACAGTGAACAATGAGCAGTTCTTC.

The CDR3 is CASSVRGGVRETQYF. CDR3 sequence (DNA): TGTGCCAGCAGCGTCAGAGGGGGCGTGAGAGAGACCCAGTACTTC. The chain has TRBV9 and TRBJ2-5, with 7 bases aligning to TRBD1. The CDR3 spans 15 residues. Trimming removed 2 bases from V and 4 bases from J; junction bases left unmatched: 8. CDR1 and CDR2 from the germline V gene are SGDLS and YYNGEE.

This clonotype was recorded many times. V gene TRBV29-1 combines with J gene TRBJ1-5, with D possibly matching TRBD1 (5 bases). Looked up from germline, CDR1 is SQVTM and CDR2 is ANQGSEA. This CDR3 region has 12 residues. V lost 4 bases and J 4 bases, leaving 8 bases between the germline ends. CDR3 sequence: CSVGGGNQPQHF. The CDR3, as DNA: TGCAGCGTTGGGGGGGGAAATCAGCCCCAGCATTTT.

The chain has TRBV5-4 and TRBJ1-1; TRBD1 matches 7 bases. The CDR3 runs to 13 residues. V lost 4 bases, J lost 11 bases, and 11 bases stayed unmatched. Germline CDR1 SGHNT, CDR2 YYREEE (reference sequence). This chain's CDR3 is CASSPQGGDEAFF. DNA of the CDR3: TGTGCCAGCAGCCCTCAGGGGGGAGATGAGGCTTTCTTT.

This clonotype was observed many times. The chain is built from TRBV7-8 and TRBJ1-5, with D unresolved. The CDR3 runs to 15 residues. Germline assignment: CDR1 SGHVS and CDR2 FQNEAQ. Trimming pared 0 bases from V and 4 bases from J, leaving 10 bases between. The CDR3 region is CASSLAGIFNQPQHF. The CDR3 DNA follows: TGTGCCAGCAGCTTAGCGGGGATTTTTAATCAGCCCCAGCATTTT.

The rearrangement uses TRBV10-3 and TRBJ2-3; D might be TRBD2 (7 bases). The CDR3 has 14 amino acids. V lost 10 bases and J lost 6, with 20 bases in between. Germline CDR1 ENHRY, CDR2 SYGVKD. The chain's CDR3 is CATSRGGALDTQYF. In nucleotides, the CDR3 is TGTGCCACCTCTAGGGGGGGGGCACTGGATACGCAGTATTTT.

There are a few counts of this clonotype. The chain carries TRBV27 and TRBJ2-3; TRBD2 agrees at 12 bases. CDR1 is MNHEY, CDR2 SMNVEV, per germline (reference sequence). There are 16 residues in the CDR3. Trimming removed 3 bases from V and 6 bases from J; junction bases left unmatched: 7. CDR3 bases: TGTGCCAGCAGTTTCCTAGCGGGGGGGCCCGGTGATACGCAGTATTTT. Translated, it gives CASSFLAGGPGDTQYF.

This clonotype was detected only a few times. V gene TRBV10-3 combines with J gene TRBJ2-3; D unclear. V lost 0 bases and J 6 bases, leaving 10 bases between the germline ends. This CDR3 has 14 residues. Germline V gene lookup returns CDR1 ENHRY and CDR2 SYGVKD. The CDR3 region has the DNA TGTGCCATCAGTGAGTCTGACCCCGTGGATACGCAGTATTTT. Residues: CAISESDPVDTQYF.

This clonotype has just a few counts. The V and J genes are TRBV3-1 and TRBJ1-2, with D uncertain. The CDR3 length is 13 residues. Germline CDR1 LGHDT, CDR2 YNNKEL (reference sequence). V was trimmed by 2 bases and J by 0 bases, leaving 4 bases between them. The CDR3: CASSQWTNYGYTF. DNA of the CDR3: TGTGCCAGCAGCCAATGGACTAACTATGGCTACACCTTC.

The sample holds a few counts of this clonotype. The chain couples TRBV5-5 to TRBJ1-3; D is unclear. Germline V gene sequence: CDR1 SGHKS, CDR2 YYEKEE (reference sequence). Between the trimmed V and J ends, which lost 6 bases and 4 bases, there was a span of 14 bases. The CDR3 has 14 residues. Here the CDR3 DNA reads TGTGCCAGCACCTCGAGCGGGATAGGAAACACCATATATTTT. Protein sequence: CASTSSGIGNTIYF.

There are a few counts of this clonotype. CDR3 bases: TGCGCCAGCAGCCCATTCAGCGGCACTGAAGCTTTCTTT. Protein sequence: CASSPFSGTEAFF. V is TRBV4-1 and J is TRBJ1-1; no firm D call. The germline V and J ends were trimmed by 4 bases and 4 bases, with 10 bases remaining between them. Germline CDR1 and CDR2: MGHRA and YSYEKL. CDR3 length: 13 residues.

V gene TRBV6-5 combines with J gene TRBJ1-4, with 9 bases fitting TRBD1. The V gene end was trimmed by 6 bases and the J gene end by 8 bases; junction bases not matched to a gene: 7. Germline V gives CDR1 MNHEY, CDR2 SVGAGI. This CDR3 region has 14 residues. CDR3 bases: TGTGCCAGCAGGCCGGACAGGGGAGGAGAAAAACTGTTTTTT. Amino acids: CASRPDRGGEKLFF.

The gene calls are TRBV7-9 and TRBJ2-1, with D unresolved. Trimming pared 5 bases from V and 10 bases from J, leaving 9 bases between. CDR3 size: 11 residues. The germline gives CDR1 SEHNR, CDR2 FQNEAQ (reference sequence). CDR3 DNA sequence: TGTGCCAGCAGCGGTACGGCGGAGCAGTTCTTC. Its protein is CASSGTAEQFF.

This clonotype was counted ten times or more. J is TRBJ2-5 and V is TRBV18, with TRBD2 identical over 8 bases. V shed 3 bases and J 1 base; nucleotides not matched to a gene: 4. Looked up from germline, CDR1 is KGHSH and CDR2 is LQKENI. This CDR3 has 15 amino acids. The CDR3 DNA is TGTGCCAGCTCACCCCGAAGCGGGGGCCAAGAGACCCAGTACTTC. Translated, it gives CASSPRSGGQETQYF.

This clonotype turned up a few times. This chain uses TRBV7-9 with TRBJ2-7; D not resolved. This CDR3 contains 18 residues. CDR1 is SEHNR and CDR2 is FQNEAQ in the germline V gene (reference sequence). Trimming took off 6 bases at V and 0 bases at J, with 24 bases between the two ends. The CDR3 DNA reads TGTGCCAGCAGGGGCGTTAGGATGGGCAGGTGTTACTCCTACGAGCAGTACGTC. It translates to CASRGVRMGRCYSYEQYV.

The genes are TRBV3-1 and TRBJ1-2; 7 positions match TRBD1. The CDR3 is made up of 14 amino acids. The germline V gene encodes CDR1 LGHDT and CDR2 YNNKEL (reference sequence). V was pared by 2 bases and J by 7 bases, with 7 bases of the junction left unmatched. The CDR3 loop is CASSQHDREVGYTF. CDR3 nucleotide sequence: TGTGCCAGCAGCCAACACGACAGGGAGGTTGGCTACACCTTC.

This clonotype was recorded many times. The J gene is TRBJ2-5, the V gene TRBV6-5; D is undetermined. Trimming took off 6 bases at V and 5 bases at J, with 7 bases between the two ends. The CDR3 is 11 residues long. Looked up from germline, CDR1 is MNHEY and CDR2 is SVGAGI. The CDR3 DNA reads TGTGCCAGCAGCTATCATGAGACCCAGTACTTC. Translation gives CASSYHETQYF.

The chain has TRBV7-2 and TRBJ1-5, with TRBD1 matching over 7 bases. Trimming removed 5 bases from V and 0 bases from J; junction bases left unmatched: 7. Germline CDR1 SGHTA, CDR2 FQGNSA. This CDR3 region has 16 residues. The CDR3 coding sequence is TGTGCCAGCAGCCCCGCCTACAGGGGTAGCAATCAGCCCCAGCATTTT. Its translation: CASSPAYRGSNQPQHF. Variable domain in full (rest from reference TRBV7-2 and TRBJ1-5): GAGVSQSPSNKVTEKGKDVELRCDPISGHTALYWYRQSLGQGLEFLIYFQGNSAPDKSGLPSDRFSAERTGGSVSTLTIQRTQQEDSAVYLCASSPAYRGSNQPQHFGDGTRLSIL.

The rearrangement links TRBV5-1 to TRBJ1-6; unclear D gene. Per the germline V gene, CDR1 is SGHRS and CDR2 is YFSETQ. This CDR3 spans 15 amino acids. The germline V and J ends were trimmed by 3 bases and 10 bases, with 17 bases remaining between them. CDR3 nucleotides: TGCGCCAGCAGCTCCAACACAGATTCCGGATCACCCCTCCACTTT. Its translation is CASSSNTDSGSPLHF.

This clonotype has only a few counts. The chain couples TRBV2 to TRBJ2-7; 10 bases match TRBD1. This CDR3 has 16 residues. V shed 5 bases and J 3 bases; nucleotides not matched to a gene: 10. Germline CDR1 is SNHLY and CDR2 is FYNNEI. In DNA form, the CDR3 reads TGTGCCAGCAGTATATTCCGGGACAGGGGTAACTACGAGCAGTACTTC. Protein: CASSIFRDRGNYEQYF. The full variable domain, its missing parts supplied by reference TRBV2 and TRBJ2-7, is EPEVTQTPSHQVTQMGQEVILRCVPISNHLYFYWYRQILGQKVEFLVSFYNNEISEKSEIFDDQFSVERPDGSNFTLKIRSTKLEDSAMYFCASSIFRDRGNYEQYFGPGTRLTVT.

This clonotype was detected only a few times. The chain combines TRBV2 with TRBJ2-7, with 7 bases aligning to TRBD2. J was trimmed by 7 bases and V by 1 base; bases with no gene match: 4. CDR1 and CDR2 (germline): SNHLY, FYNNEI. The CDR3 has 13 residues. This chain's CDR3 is CASSEVTAGEQYV. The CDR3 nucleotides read TGTGCCAGCAGTGAAGTGACAGCGGGAGAGCAGTACGTC.

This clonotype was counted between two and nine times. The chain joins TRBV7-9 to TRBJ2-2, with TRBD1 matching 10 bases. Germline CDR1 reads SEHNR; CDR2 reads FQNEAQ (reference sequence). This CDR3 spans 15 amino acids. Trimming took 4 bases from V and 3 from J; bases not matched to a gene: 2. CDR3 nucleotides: TGTGCCAGCAGCTCAGACAGGGGGCACACCGGGGAGCTGTTTTTT. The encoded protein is CASSSDRGHTGELFF. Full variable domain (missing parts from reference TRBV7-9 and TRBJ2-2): DTGVSQNPRHKITKRGQNVTFRCDPISEHNRLYWYRQTLGQGPEFLTYFQNEAQLEKSRLLSDRFSAERPKGSFSTLEIQRTEQGDSAMYLCASSSDRGHTGELFFGEGSRLTVL.